What follows is one TCR beta chain and its context. A much more abundant neighbour one base away suggests this may be a read error. TCR beta CDR3 regions were amplified from RNA. In the first-round RT-PCR of the TCR CDR3, the HTBI primer set was used. TCRdb reprocessed the multiplex PCR reads via MiXCR and lists one record per CDR3 protein. The sample has a few hundred thousand distinct CDR3 sequences, more than 15% seen once; the top ten hold less than 3.5%. The CDR3 length is 15 residues. Germline-derived CDR1 and CDR2 are LNHDA and SQIVND (reference sequence). The authors took PBMCs from over 8.5 ml fresh peripheral blood. This entry is derived from a study of T cells in Graves' hyperthyroidism and ophthalmopathy.

The source of this sequence is a woman in her thirties or forties with Graves' ophthalmopathy. The gene calls are TRBV19 and TRBJ1-1; D remains unclear. The sequencing sample was made of blood. In nucleotides, the CDR3 is TGTGCCAGTAGTCCCTCACCCCGATTGAACACTGGAGCTTTCTTT. Translated, it gives CASSPSPRLNTGAFF.